The 11 T cell receptor beta chains below come from one sample, sequenced in a study of cytotoxic CD8 clonotypes in ibrutinib-treated CLL. Method: immunoSEQ multiplex PCR; TCRdb's copy keeps in-frame clones and lacks some. The sample consists of more than 85,000 clones, almost 80% of them appearing once. The sample here was PBMCs, taken after 12 months of ibrutinib treatment. The receptors were sampled from a human donor with chronic lymphocytic leukemia.

The chain combines TRBV6-6 with TRBJ1-1; TRBD1 agrees at 9 bases. V lost 6 bases to trimming and J lost 4 bases; unmatched junction nucleotides: 9. Germline CDR1 MNHNY, CDR2 SVGAGI (reference sequence). The CDR3 consists of 15 residues. The CDR3: CASSRPDRGSTEAFF. DNA of the CDR3: TGTGCCAGCAGCCGACCAGACAGGGGGTCCACTGAAGCTTTCTTT.

This chain uses TRBV7-9 with TRBJ1-2, with D possibly being TRBD1 (6 bases). This CDR3 region has 14 residues. With 0 bases removed from V and 8 bases from J, the gap between germline ends came to 13 bases. CDR1 and CDR2 from the germline V gene are SEHNR and FQNEAQ (reference sequence). The CDR3 region is CASSLAAGASGYTF. CDR3 nucleotide sequence: TGTGCCAGCAGCTTAGCTGCAGGGGCTTCGGGCTACACCTTC.

The chain couples TRBV7-2 to TRBJ2-3; 10 nucleotides match TRBD2. The germline CDR1 and CDR2 sequences are SGHTA and FQGNSA. After removal of 1 base from V and 3 bases from J, the junction contained 1 base not matched to a gene. This CDR3 spans 15 amino acids. CDR3 loop: CASSLELAGTDTQYF. The CDR3 nucleotides read TGTGCCAGCAGCTTAGAACTAGCGGGGACAGATACGCAGTATTTT.

CDR3 loop: CASSLMNGANVLTF. The CDR3 bases are TGTGCCAGCAGCTTAATGAATGGGGCCAACGTCCTGACTTTC. The V call is TRBV9, the J call TRBJ2-6; D not certain. The CDR3 loop spans 14 amino acids. Trimming pared 4 bases from V and 3 bases from J, leaving 8 bases between. Germline V gives CDR1 SGDLS, CDR2 YYNGEE.

The chain carries TRBV7-2 and TRBJ2-3; D is possibly TRBD2 (5 bases). Trimming took off 1 base at V and 6 bases at J, with 20 bases between the two ends. The CDR3 contains 17 residues. Germline V gene lookup returns CDR1 SGHTA and CDR2 FQGNSA. This chain's CDR3 is CASSLVLAGSGEDTQYF. The CDR3 DNA reads as TGTGCCAGCAGCTTAGTTCTCGCTGGGTCCGGGGAGGATACGCAGTATTTT.

The rearrangement uses TRBV9 and TRBJ2-3; 9 bases are shared with TRBD1. The CDR3 sequence is 15 residues long. V shed 4 bases, J shed 3 bases, and the junction held 6 bases outside the gene matches. CDR1 and CDR2 from the germline V gene are SGDLS and YYNGEE. CDR3 region: CASSTQGAFTDTQYF. In DNA, the CDR3 is TGTGCCAGCAGCACACAGGGGGCTTTTACAGATACGCAGTATTTT.

This chain joins TRBV11-3 and TRBJ2-2; D gene unclear. The germline CDR1 and CDR2 sequences are SGHNT and YENEEA. Between the trimmed V and J ends, which lost 2 bases and 1 base, there was a span of 2 bases. This CDR3 comprises 13 residues. The CDR3 protein is CASSLQNTGELFF. The CDR3 nucleotides read TGTGCCAGCAGCTTACAGAACACCGGGGAGCTGTTTTTT.

The chain employs TRBV29-1 and TRBJ2-2, with D perhaps matching TRBD1 or TRBD2 (5 bases each). V lost 8 bases and J lost 0, with 16 bases in between. The CDR3 is 15 residues long. Germline values: CDR1 SQVTM, CDR2 ANQGSEA. CDR3 residues: CSTSTGPANTGELFF. The CDR3 DNA follows: TGCAGCACAAGTACGGGGCCCGCGAACACCGGGGAGCTGTTTTTT.

This clone was found a few times. This chain joins TRBV7-9 and TRBJ1-2; the D is unclear. Germline CDR1 is SEHNR and CDR2 is FQNEAQ (reference sequence). CDR3 size: 13 residues. V shed 3 bases and J shed 3 bases, with 8 bases lying between them. The CDR3 spells CASSLMGDYGYTF. CDR3 sequence (DNA): TGTGCCAGCAGCTTGATGGGTGACTATGGCTACACCTTC.

This sequence joins TRBV28 and TRBJ1-1; 7 positions agree with TRBD1. This CDR3 region has 14 residues. The junction had 5 bases not matched to a gene; V was cut back by 5 bases and J by 2 bases. Germline assignment: CDR1 MDHEN and CDR2 SYDVKM. CDR3 residues: CASSEGALNTEAFF. The CDR3 DNA reads as TGTGCCAGCAGTGAGGGGGCTCTTAACACTGAAGCTTTCTTT.

V is TRBV27 and J is TRBJ1-6; 8 bases map to TRBD1. J lost 7 bases, V lost 6 bases, and 5 bases had no gene match. Germline CDR1 is MNHEY and CDR2 is SMNVEV (reference sequence). The CDR3 contains 14 residues. The CDR3: CASRYQGANSPLHF. In DNA form, the CDR3 reads TGTGCCAGCAGATATCAGGGGGCAAATTCACCCCTCCACTTT.